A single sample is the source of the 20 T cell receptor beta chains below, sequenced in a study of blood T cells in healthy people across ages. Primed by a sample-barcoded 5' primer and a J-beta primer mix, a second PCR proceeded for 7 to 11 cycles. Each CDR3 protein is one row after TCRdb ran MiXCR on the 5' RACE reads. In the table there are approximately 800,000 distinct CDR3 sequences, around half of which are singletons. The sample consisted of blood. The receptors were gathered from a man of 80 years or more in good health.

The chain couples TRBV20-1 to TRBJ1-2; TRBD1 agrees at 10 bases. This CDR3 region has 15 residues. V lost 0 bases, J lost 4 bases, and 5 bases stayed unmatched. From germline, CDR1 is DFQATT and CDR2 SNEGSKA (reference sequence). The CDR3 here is CSARDTGQGLYGYTF. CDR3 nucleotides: TGCAGTGCTAGAGATACGGGACAGGGGCTCTATGGCTACACCTTC.

CDR3 nucleotide sequence: TGTGCCAGCAGTCAGACAGGGGGAAATTCACCCCTCCACTTT. Translated: CASSQTGGNSPLHF. V is TRBV27 and J is TRBJ1-6; 9 bases align to TRBD1. Trimming cost V 5 bases and J 7 bases; bases outside gene matches: 3. Per germline, CDR1 MNHEY and CDR2 SMNVEV (reference sequence). This CDR3 contains 14 residues.

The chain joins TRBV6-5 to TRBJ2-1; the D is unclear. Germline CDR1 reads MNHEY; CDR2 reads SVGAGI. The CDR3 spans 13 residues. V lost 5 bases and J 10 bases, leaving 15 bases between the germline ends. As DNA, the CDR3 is TGTGCCAGCAGTGTGGATGGTTTTCGGGAGCAGTTCTTC. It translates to CASSVDGFREQFF.

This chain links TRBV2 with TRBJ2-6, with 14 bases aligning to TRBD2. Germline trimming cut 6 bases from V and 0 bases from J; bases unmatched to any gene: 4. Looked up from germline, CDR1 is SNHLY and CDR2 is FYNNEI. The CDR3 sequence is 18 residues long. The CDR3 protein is CASRPTSGGVSGANVLTF. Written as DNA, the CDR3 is TGTGCCAGCAGGCCGACTAGCGGGGGGGTCTCTGGGGCCAACGTCCTGACTTTC.

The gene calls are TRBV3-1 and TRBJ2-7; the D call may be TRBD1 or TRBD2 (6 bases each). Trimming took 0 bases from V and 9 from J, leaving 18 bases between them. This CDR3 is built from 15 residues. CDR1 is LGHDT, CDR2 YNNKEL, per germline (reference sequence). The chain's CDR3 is CASSQDLEPGAGQYF. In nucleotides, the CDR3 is TGTGCCAGCAGCCAAGATCTTGAACCGGGGGCTGGGCAGTACTTC.

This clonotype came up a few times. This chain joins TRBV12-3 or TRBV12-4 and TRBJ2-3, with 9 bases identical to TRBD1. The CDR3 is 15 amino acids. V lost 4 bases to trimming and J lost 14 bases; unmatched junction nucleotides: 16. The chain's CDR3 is CASSSGTGRVGYAYF. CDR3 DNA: TGTGCCAGCAGTTCCGGGACAGGGAGGGTCGGATACGCGTATTTT.

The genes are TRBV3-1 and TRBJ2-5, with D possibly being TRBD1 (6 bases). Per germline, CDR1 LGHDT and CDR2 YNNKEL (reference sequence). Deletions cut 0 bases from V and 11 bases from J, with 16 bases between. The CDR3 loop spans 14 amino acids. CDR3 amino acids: CASSQDEGVGEQYF. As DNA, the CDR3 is TGTGCCAGCAGCCAAGATGAGGGGGTCGGAGAGCAGTACTTC.

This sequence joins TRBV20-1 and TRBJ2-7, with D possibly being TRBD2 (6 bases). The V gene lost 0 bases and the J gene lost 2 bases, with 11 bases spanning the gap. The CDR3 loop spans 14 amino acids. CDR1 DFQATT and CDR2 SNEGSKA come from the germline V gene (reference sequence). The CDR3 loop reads CSARDRGLTYEQYF. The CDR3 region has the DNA TGCAGTGCTAGAGATCGGGGACTTACCTACGAGCAGTACTTC.

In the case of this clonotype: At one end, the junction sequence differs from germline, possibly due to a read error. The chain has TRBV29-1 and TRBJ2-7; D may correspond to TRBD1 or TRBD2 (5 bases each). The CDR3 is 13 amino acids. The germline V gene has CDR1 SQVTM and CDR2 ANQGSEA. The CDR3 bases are TGCAGCATTGACGGGGACGGAACCTACGAGCAGTACTTC. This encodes CSIDGDGTYEQYF.

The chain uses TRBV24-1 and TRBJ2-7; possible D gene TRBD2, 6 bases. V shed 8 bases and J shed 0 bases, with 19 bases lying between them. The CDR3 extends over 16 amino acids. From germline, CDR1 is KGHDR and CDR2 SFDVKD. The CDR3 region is CATNLLRRGGSYEQYF. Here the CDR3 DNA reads TGTGCCACCAATCTACTAAGGAGGGGAGGCTCCTACGAGCAGTACTTC.

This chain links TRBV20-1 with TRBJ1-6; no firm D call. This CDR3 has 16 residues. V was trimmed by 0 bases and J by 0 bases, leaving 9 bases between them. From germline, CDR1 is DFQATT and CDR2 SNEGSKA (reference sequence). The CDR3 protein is CSAREGRSSYNSPLHF. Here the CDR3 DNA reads TGCAGTGCTAGAGAGGGCAGGAGCTCCTATAATTCACCCCTCCACTTT.

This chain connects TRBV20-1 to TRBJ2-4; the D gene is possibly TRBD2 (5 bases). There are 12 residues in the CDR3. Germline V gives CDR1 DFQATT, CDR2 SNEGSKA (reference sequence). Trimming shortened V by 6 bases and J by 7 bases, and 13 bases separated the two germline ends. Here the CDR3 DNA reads TGCAGTGCCATATCACCTAGCAACATTCAGTACTTC. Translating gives CSAISPSNIQYF.

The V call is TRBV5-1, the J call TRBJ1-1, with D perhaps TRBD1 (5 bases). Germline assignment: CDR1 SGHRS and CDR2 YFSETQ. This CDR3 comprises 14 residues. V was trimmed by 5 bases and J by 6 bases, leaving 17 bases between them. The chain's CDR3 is CASSAGGIGAEAFF. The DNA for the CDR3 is TGCGCCAGCAGTGCGGGGGGGATTGGCGCTGAAGCTTTCTTT.

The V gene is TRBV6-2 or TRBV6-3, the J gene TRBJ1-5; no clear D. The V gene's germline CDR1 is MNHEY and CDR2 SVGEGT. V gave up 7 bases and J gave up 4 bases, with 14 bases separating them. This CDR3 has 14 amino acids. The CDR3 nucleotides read TGTGCCAGCACATCGACAAAACCTAATCAGCCCCAGCATTTT. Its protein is CASTSTKPNQPQHF.

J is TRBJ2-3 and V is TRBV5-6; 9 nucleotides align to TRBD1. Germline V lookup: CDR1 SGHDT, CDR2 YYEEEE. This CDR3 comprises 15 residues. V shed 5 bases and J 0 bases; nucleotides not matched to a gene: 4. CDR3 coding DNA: TGTGCCAGCAGAACGGGACAGGGAAGCACAGATACGCAGTATTTT. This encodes CASRTGQGSTDTQYF.

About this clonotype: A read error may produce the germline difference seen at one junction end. This CDR3 reads CVSSQVGTVYEQYF. The CDR3 DNA reads TGCGTCAGCAGCCAAGTGGGGACAGTTTACGAGCAGTACTTC. The chain is built from TRBV4-1 and TRBJ2-7, with 7 bases aligning to TRBD1. CDR1 is MGHRA and CDR2 is YSYEKL in the germline V gene. The CDR3 consists of 14 residues.

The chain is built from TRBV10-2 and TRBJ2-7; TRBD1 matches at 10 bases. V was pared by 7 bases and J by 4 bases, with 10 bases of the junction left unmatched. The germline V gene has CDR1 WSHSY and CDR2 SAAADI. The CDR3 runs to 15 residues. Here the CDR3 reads CASNLVGQGKYEQYF. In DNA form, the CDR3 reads TGCGCCAGCAACCTGGTGGGACAGGGGAAGTACGAGCAGTACTTC.

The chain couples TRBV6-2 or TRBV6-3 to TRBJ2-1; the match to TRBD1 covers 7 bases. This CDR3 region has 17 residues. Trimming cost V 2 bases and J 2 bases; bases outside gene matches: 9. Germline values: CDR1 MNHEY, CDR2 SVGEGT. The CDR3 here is CASSYPHRGGTYNEQFF. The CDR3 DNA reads TGTGCCAGCAGTTACCCACACAGGGGCGGAACCTACAATGAGCAGTTCTTC.

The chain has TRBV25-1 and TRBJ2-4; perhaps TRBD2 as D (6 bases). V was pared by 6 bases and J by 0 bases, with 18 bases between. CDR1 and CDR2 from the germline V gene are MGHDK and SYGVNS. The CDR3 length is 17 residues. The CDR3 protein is CASSEGGAGLAKNIQYF. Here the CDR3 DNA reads TGTGCCAGCAGCGAAGGCGGGGCAGGGTTAGCCAAAAACATTCAGTACTTC.

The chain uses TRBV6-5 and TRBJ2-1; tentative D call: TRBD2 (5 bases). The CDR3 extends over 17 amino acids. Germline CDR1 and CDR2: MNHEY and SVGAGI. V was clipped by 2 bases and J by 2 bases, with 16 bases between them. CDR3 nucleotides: TGTGCCAGCAGTTACGTGGGGAGTAGCTACACCTACAATGAGCAGTTCTTC. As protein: CASSYVGSSYTYNEQFF.